Included here is one T cell receptor (beta chain) sequence, with context. Its specificity is not known. The data were obtained in a study of neoadjuvant anti-PD-1 for oral cavity cancer. Across the study: Patients without progression got a fourth dose around day 43.

Study-wide results and limits: PBMC Gini-index clonality exceeded responders' in non-responders post-nivolumab.

Using immunoSEQ multiplex PCR, the repertoire was profiled, and TCRdb retains in-frame clones only, with some absent. This sample has 17,000 or so clones, with 50% to 65% found just once. The source was PBMCs, collected before nivolumab (anti-PD-1) treatment. The origin of this receptor is a person aged 40 to 85 with oral cavity squamous cell carcinoma.

The CDR3, as DNA: TGTGCCAGCAGCTTAACAGAGGACAGGGGGAGCAATCAGCCCCAGCATTTT. Protein product: CASSLTEDRGSNQPQHF. J is TRBJ1-5 and V is TRBV7-8; 10 bases line up with TRBD1. The CDR3 contains 17 residues. The V segment lost 2 bases and the J segment 1 base; nucleotides outside the gene matches: 5. Per germline, CDR1 SGHVS and CDR2 FQNEAQ.